The 12 T cell receptor beta chains in this list originate from one sample, sequenced in a study of PD-1 blockade in classical Hodgkin lymphoma. Repertoires were generated with immunoSEQ multiplex PCR, while TCRdb's copy carries only in-frame clones and drops some. The data show 45,000 to 65,000 clones, roughly 66% seen once. Every patient relapsed after autologous stem cell transplantation, and brentuximab vedotin exposure varied. The source material was peripheral blood mononuclear cells (PBMCs), sampled before the second cycle of nivolumab. The receptors stem from a human donor with classical Hodgkin lymphoma.

In this sample, this clone turned up once. V usage is TRBV5-6 and J usage is TRBJ1-5; D remains unclear. V dropped 0 bases and J dropped 1 base, with 5 bases sitting between them. CDR3 length: 14 amino acids. CDR1 is SGHDT and CDR2 is YYEEEE in the germline V gene. CDR3 residues: CASSLGESNQPQHF. Here the CDR3 DNA reads TGTGCCAGCAGCTTGGGGGAGAGCAATCAGCCCCAGCATTTT.

Written as DNA, the CDR3 is TGCAGCGTTGGAAAGGGGGGCACAGATACGCAGTATTTT. It encodes CSVGKGGTDTQYF. This sequence joins TRBV29-1 and TRBJ2-3, with a tentative D call TRBD1 (6 bases). Germline loops: CDR1 SQVTM, CDR2 ANQGSEA. This CDR3 contains 13 residues. With 4 bases removed from V and 1 base from J, the gap between germline ends came to 9 bases.

V gene TRBV5-4 combines with J gene TRBJ1-3; D uncertain. The germline V gene encodes CDR1 SGHNT and CDR2 YYREEE (reference sequence). Trimming left V 5 bases short and J 0 bases short, with 9 bases between. The CDR3 is made up of 14 amino acids. The chain's CDR3 is CASSSTSSGNTIYF. The CDR3 DNA is TGTGCCAGCAGTTCCACATCCTCTGGAAACACCATATATTTT.

The chain combines TRBV6-5 with TRBJ1-1; tentatively, D is TRBD1 (5 bases). The germline CDR1 and CDR2 sequences are MNHEY and SVGAGI. V was trimmed by 7 bases and J by 7 bases, leaving 10 bases between them. The CDR3 contains 11 residues. CDR3 DNA: TGTGCCAGCACCAGGGACGGTGAAGCTTTCTTT. This encodes CASTRDGEAFF.

This chain uses TRBV7-9 with TRBJ2-7, with TRBD1 matching 7 bases. Germline CDR1 SEHNR, CDR2 FQNEAQ (reference sequence). V lost 2 bases to trimming and J lost 7 bases; unmatched junction nucleotides: 5. The CDR3 extends over 13 amino acids. The DNA for the CDR3 is TGTGCCAGCAGCTTACCGACAGGGTTGGAGCAGTACTTC. Its protein product is CASSLPTGLEQYF.

J is TRBJ1-2 and V is TRBV19; D not resolved. Germline loops: CDR1 LNHDA, CDR2 SQIVND (reference sequence). The CDR3 totals 15 residues. V shed 5 bases and J shed 0 bases, with 13 bases lying between them. The CDR3 DNA follows: TGTGCCAGTAGTGGGGTTGTATCCGCTAACTATGGCTACACCTTC. This sequence encodes CASSGVVSANYGYTF.

The count of this clone is one. The chain carries TRBV7-6 and TRBJ2-7, with D perhaps being TRBD1 or TRBD2 (5 bases each). Germline V gene sequence: CDR1 SGHVS, CDR2 FNYEAQ. The length of the CDR3 is 18 residues. Between the trimmed V and J ends, which lost 1 base and 4 bases, there was a span of 23 bases. The DNA for the CDR3 is TGTGCCAGCAGCTTAGTATTGAGTAGGACGGGGCAAGTATACGAGCAGTACTTC. Translating gives CASSLVLSRTGQVYEQYF. Variable domain in full (rest from reference TRBV7-6 and TRBJ2-7): GAGVSQSPRYKVTKRGQDVALRCDPISGHVSLYWYRQALGQGPEFLTYFNYEAQQDKSGLPNDRFSAERPEGSISTLTIQRTEQRDSAMYRCASSLVLSRTGQVYEQYFGPGTRLTVT.

This clone showed up just a few times. This chain links TRBV6-6 with TRBJ2-1; a possible D gene is TRBD1 (5 bases). V was shortened by 2 bases and J by 8 bases, with 13 bases between the two germline ends. The germline CDR1 and CDR2 sequences are MNHNY and SVGAGI (reference sequence). The CDR3 is made up of 14 amino acids. The CDR3 bases are TGTGCCAGCAGTTACGTCGCAGGGTCCGATGAGCAGTTCTTC. It encodes CASSYVAGSDEQFF.

Here the CDR3 reads CASSGGREISNQPQHF. CDR3 sequence (DNA): TGTGCCAGTTCTGGGGGCAGAGAGATTAGCAATCAGCCCCAGCATTTT. The chain combines TRBV7-3 with TRBJ1-5; D might be TRBD1 (6 bases). The CDR3 has 16 amino acids. Trimming left V 9 bases short and J 0 bases short, with 18 bases between. The germline V gene encodes CDR1 SGHTA and CDR2 FQGTGA.

The V gene is TRBV15, the J gene TRBJ1-1, with TRBD1 identical over 7 bases. The germline V gene has CDR1 LNHNV and CDR2 YYDKDF (reference sequence). The CDR3 covers 15 residues. V was clipped by 4 bases and J by 1 base; unmatched bases: 6. CDR3: CATSKTGQRNTEAFF. In DNA form, the CDR3 reads TGTGCCACCAGCAAGACGGGACAGAGGAACACTGAAGCTTTCTTT.

V and J are TRBV18 and TRBJ1-1; no definite D call. Trimming stripped 3 bases from V and 1 base from J, with 6 bases between. Germline CDR1 and CDR2: KGHSH and LQKENI. This CDR3 has 13 amino acids. The CDR3 DNA reads as TGTGCCAGCTCACCCTGGGAGAACACTGAAGCTTTCTTT. It is translated as CASSPWENTEAFF.

The V and J genes are TRBV15 and TRBJ1-1; D gene unclear. The CDR3 has 12 residues. CDR1 LNHNV and CDR2 YYDKDF come from the germline V gene (reference sequence). V was cut by 0 bases and J by 11 bases, with 10 bases left in between. The CDR3 nucleotides are TGTGCCACCAGCAGAGAGACAAGTTCGGCTTTCTTT. Translated: CATSRETSSAFF.